Sequencing of this TCR beta chain was carried out in a study of blood T cell repertoires in COVID-19. About the research overall: From T cells, B-cell-depleted T cells, or PBMCs came the material, which was cDNA or gDNA.

The data were produced by immunoSEQ multiplex PCR, yet TCRdb's version contains in-frame clones alone and is incomplete. The sample lists approximately 440,000 clones, about 92% occurring once. This clone was detected a few times. The sequence was collected from a man younger than 30 who had recovered from COVID-19. The sequenced sample was PBMCs or T cells enriched from blood (not recorded which).

CDR3 DNA: TGCGCCAGCAGGGAGGAGGGCCTGTACAATGAGCAGTTCTTC. The encoded protein is CASREEGLYNEQFF. This chain uses TRBV5-1 with TRBJ2-1; D perhaps matches TRBD2 (6 bases). Germline V gives CDR1 SGHRS, CDR2 YFSETQ. Trimming removed 5 bases at V and 4 bases at J, with 13 bases between. The CDR3 is 14 amino acids.